This entry lists 23 T cell receptor beta chains sequenced from one sample in a study of T cells in Graves' hyperthyroidism and ophthalmopathy. RNA transcripts gave rise to amplified TCR beta CDR3 regions. TCR CDR3 regions were first amplified by RT-PCR with HTBI primers. TCRdb re-called the multiplex PCR reads with MiXCR, one entry per CDR3 protein. The sample consists of about 360,000 distinct CDR3 sequences, less than 20% of them appearing once. The sequenced sample consisted of blood. These receptors all stem from a woman under 30 with Graves' hyperthyroidism that later progressed to Graves' ophthalmopathy.

The V call is TRBV19, the J call TRBJ1-5; 8 nucleotides align to TRBD1. Germline V gives CDR1 LNHDA, CDR2 SQIVND (reference sequence). With 5 bases clipped from V and 4 bases from J, the junction kept 7 bases outside the gene matches. CDR3 length equals 15 residues. The CDR3 loop is CASSARTGTNQPQHF. For the CDR3, the DNA is TGTGCCAGTAGTGCCAGGACAGGGACTAATCAGCCCCAGCATTTT.

This clonotype has ten or more counts. Here the CDR3 DNA reads TGTGCCAGCAGTCAAAACACCGGGGAGCTGTTTTTT. It yields the protein CASSQNTGELFF. The chain has TRBV28 and TRBJ2-2; D not resolved. Trimming removed 5 bases at V and 2 bases at J, with 3 bases between. Germline loops: CDR1 MDHEN, CDR2 SYDVKM. The CDR3 runs to 12 residues.

This clonotype was counted ten times or more. The chain employs TRBV6-1 and TRBJ2-3, with D perhaps being TRBD1 or TRBD2 (5 bases each). V lost 1 base and J lost 2, with 13 bases in between. Germline loops: CDR1 MNHNS, CDR2 SASEGT. This CDR3 spans 16 amino acids. Here the CDR3 reads CASSEVLGDLTDTQYF. The DNA of the CDR3 is TGTGCCAGCAGTGAAGTACTGGGGGACCTCACAGATACGCAGTATTTT.

This clonotype was recorded a few times. Just one base apart from a much larger clone, this may be a read error. V and J are TRBV12-3 or TRBV12-4 and TRBJ2-5; 9 positions agree with TRBD2. V lost 5 bases and J lost 5; bases outside the gene matches: 6. CDR3 length: 14 residues. The CDR3 sequence: CASSGGGRAETQYF. In nucleotides, the CDR3 is TGTGCCAGCAGTGGTGGCGGGAGGGCCGAGACCCAGTACTTC.

This clonotype was found a few times. The V and J genes are TRBV27 and TRBJ1-2, with 11 bases matching TRBD1. The J segment lost 6 bases and the V segment lost 5 bases, leaving 11 bases of the junction unmatched. Germline V gene data show CDR1 as MNHEY and CDR2 as SMNVEV (reference sequence). CDR3 size: 16 residues. Here the CDR3 reads CASSPSPGGQGDGYTF. The CDR3 bases are TGTGCCAGCAGTCCATCCCCCGGGGGACAGGGGGATGGCTACACCTTC.

The chain combines TRBV30 with TRBJ2-1, with D possibly matching TRBD2 (6 bases). Germline V gene lookup returns CDR1 GTSNPN and CDR2 SVGIG (reference sequence). This CDR3 comprises 16 residues. The V end was cut by 0 bases, the J end by 0 bases, with 12 bases between. The CDR3 sequence: CAWSVGSGRSYNEQFF. CDR3 bases: TGTGCCTGGAGTGTTGGTAGCGGACGCTCCTACAATGAGCAGTTCTTC.

The sample holds many counts of this clonotype. The rearrangement links TRBV7-9 to TRBJ2-1; TRBD2 aligns across 11 bases. The CDR3 covers 16 residues. Germline V gene lookup returns CDR1 SEHNR and CDR2 FQNEAQ (reference sequence). V was clipped by 1 base and J by 6 bases; unmatched bases: 5. The CDR3 sequence is CASSLVSGRAVNEQFF. The CDR3 DNA reads TGTGCCAGCAGCTTAGTTAGCGGGAGGGCCGTCAATGAGCAGTTCTTC.

This clonotype has a count of ten or more. J is TRBJ2-2 and V is TRBV24-1; D uncertain. Germline V gene sequence: CDR1 KGHDR, CDR2 SFDVKD. V was shortened by 4 bases and J by 7 bases, with 9 bases between the two germline ends. The CDR3 has 13 residues. CDR3 amino acids: CATSDYLIGELFF. Written as DNA, the CDR3 is TGTGCCACCAGTGACTATCTCATCGGGGAGCTGTTTTTT.

This clonotype was seen many times. This chain connects TRBV11-2 to TRBJ1-4, with unresolved D. Trimming shortened V by 5 bases and J by 4 bases, and 20 bases separated the two germline ends. Germline values: CDR1 SGHAT, CDR2 FQNNGV. The CDR3 sequence is 17 residues long. As DNA, the CDR3 is TGTGCCAGCAGCCCCCTAAACCAACCTCTTATTAATGAAAAACTGTTTTTT. This gives the protein CASSPLNQPLINEKLFF.

This chain uses TRBV20-1 with TRBJ2-5, with TRBD2 identical over 11 bases. J lost 4 bases, V lost 3 bases, and 16 bases had no gene match. This CDR3 has 18 residues. The germline CDR1 and CDR2 sequences are DFQATT and SNEGSKA (reference sequence). The CDR3 sequence is CSARDTFGLGLAGETQYF. Here the CDR3 DNA reads TGCAGTGCTAGGGACACTTTCGGACTCGGACTAGCGGGAGAGACCCAGTACTTC.

This clonotype was recorded many times. The J gene is TRBJ2-5, the V gene TRBV20-1, with TRBD1 identical over 9 bases. Looked up from germline, CDR1 is DFQATT and CDR2 is SNEGSKA (reference sequence). J gave up 4 bases and V 2 bases, and 8 bases lay outside the gene matches. The CDR3 has 15 residues. CDR3: CSARRGTGMGETQYF. CDR3 sequence (DNA): TGCAGTGCTAGAAGGGGGACAGGGATGGGAGAGACCCAGTACTTC.

This clonotype was seen a handful of times. The chain links TRBV20-1 to TRBJ2-5; 12 bases map to TRBD2. The CDR3 is 13 amino acids. Per germline, CDR1 DFQATT and CDR2 SNEGSKA (reference sequence). Trimming took 6 bases from V and 3 from J; bases not matched to a gene: 2. The CDR3 sequence: CSARTSGKETQYF. The CDR3 DNA follows: TGCAGTGCCCGGACTAGCGGGAAAGAGACCCAGTACTTC.

This clonotype was found a few times. V is TRBV20-1 and J is TRBJ2-3; D ambiguous. The tail of the sequence fits TRBJ1-5 better, so the J call may be wrong. Germline-derived CDR1 and CDR2 are DFQATT and SNEGSKA (reference sequence). This CDR3 is built from 15 residues. The CDR3 DNA reads TGCAGTGCCAACCCTCAGACACCGTACACAGATACGCAGCATTTT. Its protein is CSANPQTPYTDTQHF.

The chain's CDR3 is CASSLTRDNEQFF. CDR3 coding DNA: TGTGCCAGCAGCTTAACCCGGGACAATGAGCAGTTCTTC. This chain links TRBV7-9 with TRBJ2-1; D call uncertain. The germline CDR1 and CDR2 sequences are SEHNR and FQNEAQ (reference sequence). This CDR3 comprises 13 residues. The V and J ends lost 2 bases and 5 bases respectively, with 7 bases between them.

The sample holds a few counts of this clonotype. This chain joins TRBV4-1 and TRBJ1-5; the D is unclear. The ends were cut back, 4 bases at V and 0 bases at J, with 13 bases in the middle. The CDR3 runs 16 residues. The germline gives CDR1 MGHRA, CDR2 YSYEKL. CDR3 in amino acids: CASSLTLQNSNQPQHF. In nucleotides, the CDR3 is TGCGCCAGCAGCCTTACGCTACAGAATAGCAATCAGCCCCAGCATTTT.

The rearrangement links TRBV9 to TRBJ2-1; TRBD1 matches 10 bases. The trim removed 0 bases at V and 8 bases at J, leaving 5 bases unmatched. The CDR3 runs 15 residues. Germline assignment: CDR1 SGDLS and CDR2 YYNGEE. CDR3 nucleotides: TGTGCCAGCAGCGTAGTAAGGGACAGGGGCGATGAGCAGTTCTTC. It is translated as CASSVVRDRGDEQFF.

This clonotype was seen a few times. The rearrangement links TRBV27 to TRBJ1-6; D is unresolved. The germline V and J ends were trimmed by 3 bases and 6 bases, with 9 bases remaining between them. CDR1 and CDR2 from the germline V gene are MNHEY and SMNVEV (reference sequence). This CDR3 spans 14 amino acids. The chain's CDR3 is CASSFAASNSPLHF. The CDR3 region has the DNA TGTGCCAGCAGTTTCGCCGCCAGTAATTCACCCCTCCACTTT.

This clonotype was seen many times. The DNA of the CDR3 is TGTGCCTGGAGTGATAGCTCCTACGAGCAGTACTTC. Amino acids: CAWSDSSYEQYF. The rearrangement uses TRBV30 and TRBJ2-7, with D unclear. The CDR3 has 12 residues. V was trimmed by 1 base and J by 0 bases, leaving 4 bases between them. CDR1 is GTSNPN, CDR2 SVGIG, per germline (reference sequence).

This clonotype was detected ten times or more. V gene TRBV6-1 combines with J gene TRBJ1-5; a possible D gene is TRBD1 (5 bases). The V gene's germline CDR1 is MNHNS and CDR2 SASEGT. V lost 5 bases and J 1 base, leaving 15 bases between the germline ends. This CDR3 is built from 16 residues. In nucleotides, the CDR3 is TGTGCCAGCAGTTCAGTAAGGGGAGCGAGCAATCAGCCCCAGCATTTT. Translated: CASSSVRGASNQPQHF.

In regard to this clonotype: Just one base apart from a much larger clone, this may be a read error. The rearrangement links TRBV7-2 to TRBJ2-7, with D tentatively TRBD2 (6 bases). V was clipped by 6 bases and J by 4 bases, with 13 bases between them. CDR1 is SGHTA, CDR2 FQGNSA, per germline. The CDR3 consists of 13 residues. CDR3 amino acids: CASRGTGVYEQYF. In nucleotides, the CDR3 is TGTGCCAGCAGGGGAACGGGAGTTTACGAGCAGTACTTC.

Only a few counts were recorded for this clonotype. The gene calls are TRBV27 and TRBJ2-2; no definite D call. V dropped 3 bases and J dropped 5 bases, with 4 bases sitting between them. Germline values: CDR1 MNHEY, CDR2 SMNVEV (reference sequence). The CDR3 spans 12 residues. As DNA, the CDR3 is TGTGCCAGCAGTTTTCAGACCGGGGAGCTGTTTTTT. It yields the protein CASSFQTGELFF.

This clonotype was detected only a few times. The genes are TRBV4-1 and TRBJ2-7, with D uncertain. Between the trimmed V and J ends, which lost 4 bases and 4 bases, there was a span of 11 bases. The CDR3 runs to 13 residues. Germline CDR1 reads MGHRA; CDR2 reads YSYEKL. The CDR3 DNA sequence: TGCGCCAGCAGCCCCGTGATTGGGTACGAGCAGTACTTC. This gives the protein CASSPVIGYEQYF.

The genes are TRBV6-6 and TRBJ2-4; possibly TRBD1 for D (5 bases). V gave up 2 bases and J gave up 1 base, with 12 bases separating them. Per germline, CDR1 MNHNY and CDR2 SVGAGI (reference sequence). The CDR3 has 16 residues. The DNA for the CDR3 is TGTGCCAGCAGTTACGGGTCAGGGCGGGCCAAAAACATTCAGTACTTC. It specifies CASSYGSGRAKNIQYF.